The sequence of this TCR beta chain was determined in a study of neoadjuvant anti-PD-1 for oral cavity cancer. Findings of the study overall: Treg/Th17 ratio rose with pretreatment blood and fell with post-treatment tumor TCRbeta clonality.

After removal of 6 bases from V and 7 bases from J, the junction contained 15 bases not matched to a gene. CDR3 size: 18 residues. CDR1 and CDR2 from the germline V gene are LGHNT and FRNRAP. This clone has more than one count but fewer than ten. Its antigen is undetermined. Six replicates per PBMC sample, mostly from roughly 0.45 ug of genomic DNA. TCRdb keeps only in-frame clones here, not all; method: immunoSEQ multiplex PCR. The data contain fewer than 7,000 clones, around two thirds of them singletons. Stage II-IVA oral cavity squamous cell carcinoma was new and untreated by systemic or radiation therapy. The patients had HPV-negative, locally advanced oral cavity squamous cell carcinoma.

The sample consisted of PBMCs, taken before nivolumab (anti-PD-1) treatment. This chain joins TRBV12-5 and TRBJ2-2, with 12 bases identical to TRBD1. This receptor was identified in a person between 35 and 79 years old with oral cavity squamous cell carcinoma. For the CDR3, the DNA is TGTGCTAGTGGCTTTAATTATCCGGGACAGGGGGCAAACGGGGAGCTGTTTTTT. Translated: CASGFNYPGQGANGELFF.